One sample yielded the 27 T cell receptor beta chains listed below, sequenced in a study of neurological immune-mediated disorders. As for time point: longitudinal time-point 2. MiXCR, run by TCRdb on the 5' RACE reads, gives a single entry per CDR3 protein. The sample includes some 48,000 distinct CDR3 sequences, about 12% of them seen just once. Sequencing was carried out using PBMCs. These receptors all come from a male donor with HTLV-1-associated myelopathy (HAM/TSP).

There are a few counts of this clonotype. The J gene is TRBJ2-2, the V gene TRBV5-1; tentative D call: TRBD2 (5 bases). The CDR3 loop spans 15 amino acids. CDR1 and CDR2 (germline): SGHRS, YFSETQ. V lost 0 bases, J lost 2 bases, and 8 bases lay in between. CDR3 in DNA: TGCGCCAGCAGCTTGGTAGGACTCAACACCGGGGAGCTGTTTTTT. Translating gives CASSLVGLNTGELFF.

Many counts were recorded for this clonotype. V and J are TRBV29-1 and TRBJ2-1, with 7 bases lining up with TRBD1. The ends lost 7 bases at V and 4 bases at J; junction bases unmatched: 4. The CDR3 extends over 12 amino acids. Germline CDR1 and CDR2: SQVTM and ANQGSEA. CDR3: CSARQGYNEQFF. CDR3 coding DNA: TGCAGCGCCCGACAGGGTTACAATGAGCAGTTCTTC.

This clonotype was picked up many times. The chain is built from TRBV20-1 and TRBJ2-3; 11 bases are a match to TRBD2. The germline V gene has CDR1 DFQATT and CDR2 SNEGSKA (reference sequence). CDR3 length: 16 amino acids. V was pared by 6 bases and J by 2 bases, with 10 bases of the junction left unmatched. The CDR3 region is CSAPDLAGGNTDTQYF. The DNA for the CDR3 is TGCAGTGCGCCGGATTTAGCGGGGGGGAACACAGATACGCAGTATTTT.

This clonotype came up many times. V and J are TRBV28 and TRBJ2-2, with D unclear. CDR3 length: 13 amino acids. From germline, CDR1 is MDHEN and CDR2 SYDVKM. V shed 7 bases and J shed 5 bases, with 11 bases lying between them. Written as DNA, the CDR3 is TGTGCCAGCACGGTGGGGTTAACCGGGGAGCTGTTTTTT. Translated: CASTVGLTGELFF.

This clonotype was counted at least ten times. The rearrangement joins TRBV15 to TRBJ2-3; TRBD2 matches 11 bases. CDR1 and CDR2 (germline): LNHNV, YYDKDF (reference sequence). The junction had 7 bases not matched to a gene; V was cut back by 6 bases and J by 2 bases. This CDR3 comprises 16 residues. The chain's CDR3 is CATSTLAGVLTDTQYF. The CDR3 DNA sequence: TGTGCCACCAGTACACTAGCGGGGGTACTCACAGATACGCAGTATTTT. Full variable domain (remainder filled in from reference TRBV15 and TRBJ2-3): DAMVIQNPRYQVTQFGKPVTLSCSQTLNHNVMYWYQQKSSQAPKLLFHYYDKDFNNEADTPDNFQSRRPNTSFCFLDIRSPGLGDTAMYLCATSTLAGVLTDTQYFGPGTRLTVL.

This clonotype occurred many times. The chain uses TRBV29-1 and TRBJ2-1; 9 bases line up with TRBD2. Trimming cost V 3 bases and J 7 bases; bases outside gene matches: 7. Germline lookup yields CDR1 SQVTM and CDR2 ANQGSEA. This CDR3 comprises 14 residues. The chain's CDR3 is CSVDFGLARNEQFF. The DNA of the CDR3 is TGCAGCGTTGATTTTGGACTAGCGAGGAATGAGCAGTTCTTC.

This clonotype occurred many times. The chain combines TRBV5-1 with TRBJ2-7, with D possibly called TRBD1 or TRBD2 (5 bases each). The germline V gene encodes CDR1 SGHRS and CDR2 YFSETQ. CDR3 length: 15 residues. Trimming took 0 bases from V and 1 from J, leaving 11 bases between them. The CDR3 DNA follows: TGCGCCAGCAGCTTGGGAGGGGCGGCGTCCTACGAGCAGTACTTC. It codes for CASSLGGAASYEQYF.

The sample holds many counts of this clonotype. The J gene is TRBJ2-1, the V gene TRBV5-1, with a weak D call TRBD2 (5 bases). CDR1 and CDR2 (germline): SGHRS, YFSETQ. The CDR3 runs to 15 residues. V lost 0 bases and J lost 3, with 10 bases in between. The chain's CDR3 is CASSLEGDGYNEQFF. The CDR3 coding sequence is TGCGCCAGCAGCTTGGAGGGAGATGGCTACAATGAGCAGTTCTTC.

This clonotype was found many times. V gene TRBV20-1 combines with J gene TRBJ1-1, with D uncertain. V shed 4 bases and J shed 3 bases, with 15 bases lying between them. Germline assignment: CDR1 DFQATT and CDR2 SNEGSKA (reference sequence). CDR3 length equals 14 residues. Written as DNA, the CDR3 is TGCAGTGCTATAAGACTGGCGTCGGACACTGAAGCTTTCTTT. Translated: CSAIRLASDTEAFF.

To note about this clonotype: A much bigger clone sits one base away, suggesting this may be a read error. This sequence joins TRBV20-1 and TRBJ1-4, with TRBD1 as a possible D gene (5 bases). Germline V gene sequence: CDR1 DFQATT, CDR2 SNEGSKA (reference sequence). The CDR3 contains 13 residues. The CDR3 coding sequence is TGCAGTGCTAACCACGGGACTAGTGAAAAACTGTTTTTT. Protein: CSANHGTSEKLFF.

There are many counts of this clonotype. This chain connects TRBV29-1 to TRBJ2-1; 7 bases map to TRBD2. CDR3 length: 16 amino acids. Germline CDR1 SQVTM, CDR2 ANQGSEA. The ends lost 0 bases at V and 0 bases at J; junction bases unmatched: 5. The chain's CDR3 is CSVEDPGRGSYNEQFF. The CDR3 region has the DNA TGCAGCGTTGAAGATCCAGGGAGGGGCTCCTACAATGAGCAGTTCTTC.

This clonotype showed up many times. CDR3 DNA sequence: TGCGCCAGCAGCCAAGATCGGAGGAGGAACACCGGGGAGCTGTTTTTT. Translated, it gives CASSQDRRRNTGELFF. The rearrangement joins TRBV4-3 to TRBJ2-2; maybe TRBD2 (5 bases). The CDR3 loop spans 16 amino acids. V was pared by 0 bases and J by 1 base, with 9 bases between. Germline V CDR1 and CDR2: LGHNA, YSLEER.

This clonotype was observed at least ten times. The chain recombines TRBV5-6 with TRBJ2-7; either TRBD1 or TRBD2 may fit D (5 bases each). The germline V and J ends were trimmed by 2 bases and 2 bases, with 14 bases remaining between them. Germline CDR1 SGHDT, CDR2 YYEEEE. CDR3 length: 15 amino acids. The CDR3 region is CASSFSGSGTYEQYF. In nucleotides, the CDR3 is TGTGCCAGCAGCTTCTCAGGGTCGGGAACCTACGAGCAGTACTTC.

This clonotype has at least ten counts. The chain uses TRBV6-5 and TRBJ2-5; D gene uncertain. Deletions cut 0 bases from V and 6 bases from J, with 8 bases between. CDR1 and CDR2 (germline): MNHEY, SVGAGI. This CDR3 has 13 residues. CDR3: CASSYSGQQTQYF. CDR3 nucleotide sequence: TGTGCCAGCAGTTACTCGGGTCAACAGACCCAGTACTTC.

This clonotype came up many times. The chain recombines TRBV5-1 with TRBJ2-3, with D perhaps TRBD1 (5 bases). V was cut by 5 bases and J by 6 bases, with 22 bases left in between. This CDR3 contains 16 residues. CDR1 SGHRS and CDR2 YFSETQ come from the germline V gene. CDR3: CASSLRQQAYGDTQYF. The CDR3 nucleotides read TGCGCCAGCAGTTTGCGACAACAGGCCTACGGGGATACGCAGTATTTT.

This clonotype was seen at least ten times. This chain links TRBV5-5 with TRBJ2-7; D is unclear. The CDR3 is made up of 14 amino acids. Looked up from germline, CDR1 is SGHKS and CDR2 is YYEKEE (reference sequence). V was cut by 1 base and J by 3 bases, with 11 bases left in between. The CDR3 loop is CASSLLHSSYEQYF. The CDR3 region has the DNA TGTGCCAGCAGCTTGTTGCACAGCAGCTACGAGCAGTACTTC.

This clonotype was seen repeatedly, ten times or more. The chain uses TRBV7-2 and TRBJ2-4, with D perhaps given as TRBD1 or TRBD2 (6 bases each). The length of the CDR3 is 14 residues. V lost 4 bases, J lost 7 bases, and 14 bases lay in between. CDR1 and CDR2 from the germline V gene are SGHTA and FQGNSA. This CDR3 reads CASSWAGHQNIQYF. The CDR3 DNA sequence: TGTGCCAGCAGCTGGGCGGGACACCAGAACATTCAGTACTTC.

The table lists this clonotype with many counts. The junction departs from the called germline gene at one end, perhaps through a read error. The rearrangement links TRBV7-9 to TRBJ2-5, with D perhaps matching TRBD2 (6 bases). Germline CDR1 reads SEHNR; CDR2 reads FQNEAQ (reference sequence). The CDR3 extends over 17 amino acids. The CDR3 loop is CASSLVGGNSLGETRYF. The CDR3 DNA is TGTGCCAGCAGCTTAGTAGGAGGGAACAGCCTGGGGGAGACCCGGTACTTC.

This clonotype occurred many times. This chain joins TRBV5-1 and TRBJ2-5; 7 bases map to TRBD1. The V segment lost 6 bases and the J segment 3 bases; nucleotides outside the gene matches: 8. The CDR3 totals 14 residues. From germline, CDR1 is SGHRS and CDR2 YFSETQ. The chain's CDR3 is CASTVPGQKETQYF. In DNA, the CDR3 is TGCGCCAGCACCGTTCCGGGACAGAAAGAGACCCAGTACTTC.

This clonotype appeared many times. The CDR3 loop is CSARLGGDTQYF. CDR3 bases: TGCAGTGCCAGACTAGGCGGAGATACGCAGTATTTT. V usage is TRBV20-1 and J usage is TRBJ2-3; D perhaps matches TRBD2 (6 bases). The CDR3 is 12 amino acids. Trimming removed 6 bases from V and 5 bases from J, with 12 bases in between. Germline V gene data show CDR1 as DFQATT and CDR2 as SNEGSKA (reference sequence).

This clonotype occurred many times. CDR3 coding DNA: TGCAGTGGCCCTGGGGGATTCTACAATGAGCAGTTCTTC. This codes for CSGPGGFYNEQFF. The chain links TRBV20-1 to TRBJ2-1; D tentatively reads TRBD1 or TRBD2 (5 bases each). The V and J ends lost 7 bases and 3 bases respectively, with 13 bases between them. CDR3 length equals 13 residues. The germline CDR1 and CDR2 sequences are DFQATT and SNEGSKA (reference sequence).

This clonotype was recorded many times. The chain combines TRBV5-1 with TRBJ1-1, with 9 bases lining up with TRBD1. CDR3 size: 14 residues. V gave up 4 bases and J gave up 5 bases; unmatched junction bases: 6. Germline V gene lookup returns CDR1 SGHRS and CDR2 YFSETQ. CDR3 DNA sequence: TGCGCCAGCAGCCCGGGACAGGGACGGACTGAAGCTTTCTTT. Residues: CASSPGQGRTEAFF. The full variable domain, with the rest looked up from reference TRBV5-1 and TRBJ1-1, is KAGVTQTPRYLIKTRGQQVTLSCSPISGHRSVSWYQQTPGQGLQFLFEYFSETQRNKGNFPGRFSGRQFSNSRSEMNVSTLELGDSALYLCASSPGQGRTEAFFGQGTRLTVV.

This clonotype has more than one count but fewer than ten. A much larger clonotype is one base distant, so this may be a read error. The chain combines TRBV12-3 or TRBV12-4 with TRBJ2-4; 7 nucleotides match TRBD1. After removal of 6 bases from V and 1 base from J, the junction contained 3 bases not matched to a gene. The CDR3 loop spans 14 amino acids. The CDR3 coding sequence is TGTGCCAGCAGCCCGACAGGGGCCAAAAACATTCAGTACTTC. Encoded protein: CASSPTGAKNIQYF.

V usage is TRBV28 and J usage is TRBJ1-2; 8 nucleotides agree with TRBD1. J gave up 1 base and V 2 bases, and 0 bases lay outside the gene matches. CDR3 length: 14 residues. CDR1 is MDHEN, CDR2 SYDVKM, per germline. The CDR3: CASSLTGGNYGYTF. Here the CDR3 DNA reads TGTGCCAGCAGTTTAACAGGGGGTAACTATGGCTACACCTTC.

This clonotype was counted at least ten times. CDR3 bases: TGTGCCAGCAGCAAACAGGCCGGCACAGATACGCAGTATTTT. This sequence encodes CASSKQAGTDTQYF. J is TRBJ2-3 and V is TRBV7-6; weak D call: TRBD1 (5 bases). The germline gives CDR1 SGHVS, CDR2 FNYEAQ. The CDR3 runs to 14 residues. V lost 5 bases and J lost 1, with 10 bases in between.

Many counts were recorded for this clonotype. The chain couples TRBV6-2 or TRBV6-3 to TRBJ2-7; 10 bases fit TRBD2. Germline assignment: CDR1 MNHEY and CDR2 SVGEGT. CDR3 length: 15 amino acids. V gave up 0 bases and J gave up 4 bases; unmatched junction bases: 3. This CDR3 is CASSYSASGGYEQYF. CDR3 nucleotide sequence: TGTGCCAGCAGTTACTCGGCTAGCGGGGGATACGAGCAGTACTTC.

In this sample, this clonotype turned up many times. The rearrangement uses TRBV6-5 and TRBJ2-7; no firm D call. This CDR3 region has 13 residues. Trimming left V 6 bases short and J 4 bases short, with 13 bases between. The germline gives CDR1 MNHEY, CDR2 SVGAGI. CDR3 protein: CASSLTLAYEQYF. The CDR3 region has the DNA TGTGCCAGCAGCTTAACCTTGGCTTACGAGCAGTACTTC.